The present T cell receptor (beta chain) was sequenced within a study of T cell repertoires in cytomegalovirus infection (dated by TCRdb to the late 2010s). With respect to the entire study: Peptide stimulations targeted recently identified HLA-C-restricted CMV epitopes, whose presentation resists viral immunomodulation, together with well-studied HLA-B-restricted epitopes. The HLA type of each donor mattered for the analysis, because public TCR beta signatures pointed to carriage of CMV infection along with the matching HLA type. Here is what the overall study found, with its caveats: Cumulative frequency of public TCR beta family members discriminated carriers of CMV infection plus the relevant HLA type in this cohort and an independent approximately 360-donor cohort. The ex vivo response was dominated by HLA-C-restricted CMV-specific TCR beta clonotypes, which also provided the single most frequent clonotype in two of eight donors.

Sequencer: Illumina HiSeq 1500. TCRdb reprocessed the public reads (quality trimming at Q25 with fastp, clone calling with MiXCR) and kept in-frame beta chains. One record per CDR3 amino acid sequence lists the most common genes and DNA. Within this sample are around 500,000 distinct CDR3 sequences, with approximately 46% of them counted one time only. The ten most abundant clones make up around 45% of the sample. The sample's treatment or condition label is to be understood as: in vitro stimulation with specific CMV peptide epitopes to enrich CMV-specific T cells. A remark on this clonotype: Its antigen target is currently unknown. Per-base qualities were not stored, and no clone one base away is much larger.

The material was cultured PBMCs, obtained from culture after CMV antigen stimulation. The receptor was isolated from a human donor in good health (CMV status not recorded). Some clones in this sample may be carry-over from other donors' samples.

Here the CDR3 is given as CSATSHQEIASYNEQFF. In nucleotides, the sequence is TGCAGTGCTACAAGCCACCAGGAGATCGCGTCTTACAATGAGCAGTTCTTC. The chain joins TRBV20-1 to TRBJ2-1; a confident D gene designation cannot be given. The CDR3 runs 17 residues from the cysteine to the phenylalanine. CDR3 DNA only is kept here, 51 bases in frame from base 1. CDR1 is given as DFQATT and CDR2 as SNEGSKA, both from the germline V gene (reference sequence). V gives up 4 bases and J gives up 4 bases, and the segment between their germline ends measures 23 bases.